The 2 T cell receptor beta chains below come from one sample, sequenced in a study of molecular identifiers for immune sequencing clone quantification. In TCRdb, the PCR reads were re-called with MiXCR into one record per CDR3 protein. The sample has roughly 630,000 distinct CDR3 sequences, about 25% seen once. Sequencing input: naive CD8+ T cells from blood, with Jurkat cell RNA spiked in. Subset denoted: FACS-sorted CD8+CD4-CCR7+CD45RA+ naive T cells. The receptors here all came from a human donor in good health. Some libraries in this study had Jurkat cell RNA spiked in.

Comments on this clonotype: Given a much more abundant clone one base away, this may be a read error. The conserved phenylalanine or tryptophan is not found at the CDR3 terminus, so this likely reflects a read error. The chain is built from TRBV6-2 or TRBV6-3 and TRBJ1-2; D is undetermined. The germline gives CDR1 MNHEY, CDR2 SVGEGT. CDR3 length equals 15 residues. Trimming removed 2 bases at V and 0 bases at J, with 10 bases between. CDR3 nucleotide sequence: TGTGCCAGCAGTTACCACGTCCCAGCTAACTATGGCTACACCATC. It specifies CASSYHVPANYGYTI.

As regards this clonotype: With a much larger clone just one base away, this may be a read error. V gene TRBV7-2 combines with J gene TRBJ2-5; 12 nucleotides align to TRBD2. CDR3 length: 18 residues. V was pared by 4 bases and J by 4 bases, with 13 bases of the junction left unmatched. Germline assignment: CDR1 SGHTA and CDR2 FQGNSA. The chain's CDR3 is CASSYGLAGWPSTETQYF. In DNA form, the CDR3 reads TGTGCCAGCAGCTACGGACTAGCGGGATGGCCGTCGACAGAGACCCAGTACTTC.